The rows below give T cell receptor beta chains drawn from one sample of a study of T cells in Graves' hyperthyroidism and ophthalmopathy. Each CDR3 protein is one row after TCRdb ran MiXCR on the multiplex PCR reads. The sample lists roughly 580,000 distinct CDR3 sequences, roughly 13% occurring once. The sequenced material came from blood. The receptors shown here come from a woman aged 25 to 39 with Graves' hyperthyroidism that later progressed to Graves' ophthalmopathy. Each CDR3 is given without its conserved first and last residue. Clone size is not always given. Where it is, it says once, few, many or a class for expanded clones.

j_gene: TRBJ1-2; v_gene: TRBV28; abundance: many; CDR3aa: ASSLRGGYT
j_gene: TRBJ1-2; v_gene: TRBV11-3; abundance: many; CDR3aa: ASRNVGGPGYT
j_gene: TRBJ2-5; v_gene: TRBV12-3/TRBV12-4; abundance: many; CDR3aa: ASSFTLAFQETQY
j_gene: TRBJ2-1; v_gene: TRBV7-9; abundance: many; CDR3aa: ASSPLGAGDWF
j_gene: TRBJ1-1; v_gene: TRBV28; abundance: many; CDR3aa: ASSLDGVNTEAF
j_gene: TRBJ2-7; v_gene: TRBV20-1; abundance: NA; CDR3aa: SVLPGTGGREQY
j_gene: TRBJ1-1; v_gene: TRBV19; abundance: many; CDR3aa: ASSMIGGGDTEAF
j_gene: TRBJ2-4; v_gene: TRBV18; abundance: many; CDR3aa: ASSVTGGQDIQY
j_gene: TRBJ2-7; v_gene: TRBV18; abundance: NA; CDR3aa: ASSPPISGRAPSYEQY
j_gene: TRBJ2-7; v_gene: TRBV11-2; abundance: many; CDR3aa: ASSLDRTSAYEQY
j_gene: TRBJ1-2; v_gene: TRBV12-3/TRBV12-4; abundance: many; CDR3aa: ASRRNNTEVRAYGYT
j_gene: TRBJ1-1; v_gene: TRBV10-3; abundance: many; CDR3aa: AISEMGHTEAF
j_gene: TRBJ2-7; v_gene: TRBV5-1; abundance: NA; CDR3aa: ASSLGTSGIPNHYEQY
j_gene: TRBJ1-1; v_gene: TRBV7-9; abundance: few; CDR3aa: ASSLSGGSTTF
j_gene: TRBJ2-3; v_gene: TRBV7-2; abundance: many; CDR3aa: ASSFNGPGTDTQY
j_gene: TRBJ1-2; v_gene: TRBV30; abundance: few; CDR3aa: AWSARGTIGYGYT
j_gene: TRBJ2-5; v_gene: TRBV5-5; abundance: NA; CDR3aa: ASRLAREGYQETQY
j_gene: TRBJ1-5; v_gene: TRBV28; abundance: many; CDR3aa: ASSLWDGNNQPQH
j_gene: TRBJ2-1; v_gene: TRBV24-1; abundance: many; CDR3aa: ATSDSSPGNEQF
j_gene: TRBJ1-2; v_gene: TRBV29-1; abundance: few; CDR3aa: SVDLGQGDYGYT
j_gene: TRBJ2-7; v_gene: TRBV20-1; abundance: few; CDR3aa: SANGMGLQSYEQY
j_gene: TRBJ2-3; v_gene: TRBV6-6; abundance: NA; CDR3aa: ASSYSRARGTDTQY
j_gene: TRBJ2-5; v_gene: TRBV3-1; abundance: many; CDR3aa: ASSLGTSGRTRGSQY